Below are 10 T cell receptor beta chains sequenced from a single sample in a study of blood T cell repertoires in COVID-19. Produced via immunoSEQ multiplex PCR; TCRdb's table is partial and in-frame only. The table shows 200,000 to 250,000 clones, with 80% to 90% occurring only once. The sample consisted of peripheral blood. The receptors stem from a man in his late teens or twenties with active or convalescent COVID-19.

CDR3 sequence reads: CASSPPEGIGTEAFF. The CDR3 DNA reads as TGTGCCAGCTCACCACCGGAGGGTATCGGCACTGAAGCTTTCTTT. The V call is TRBV18, the J call TRBJ1-1; no reliable D call. This CDR3 spans 15 amino acids. Germline values: CDR1 KGHSH, CDR2 LQKENI. The V gene lost 0 bases and the J gene lost 4 bases, with 12 bases spanning the gap.

CDR3 sequence reads: CASSLGPWTGTNTGELFF. The CDR3 nucleotides are TGTGCCAGCAGCCTCGGCCCATGGACAGGAACGAACACCGGGGAGCTGTTTTTT. The chain uses TRBV3-1 (or the pseudogene TRBV3-2) and TRBJ2-2; TRBD1 matches 7 bases. Germline assignment: CDR1 LGHDT and CDR2 YNNKEL (reference sequence). Losses at the gene ends were 4 bases for V and 0 bases for J; bases not matched to a gene: 11. The CDR3 has 18 amino acids.

The CDR3 protein is CASSPGGRGPVNEQFF. DNA of the CDR3: TGCGCCAGCAGCCCCGGGGGTAGAGGTCCGGTCAATGAGCAGTTCTTC. The rearrangement joins TRBV5-1 to TRBJ2-1, with D tentatively TRBD2 (6 bases). The germline V gene encodes CDR1 SGHRS and CDR2 YFSETQ. The CDR3 extends over 16 amino acids. V was trimmed by 4 bases and J by 6 bases, leaving 20 bases between them. Combining the CDR3 with reference TRBV5-1 and TRBJ2-1 gives the whole variable domain KAGVTQTPRYLIKTRGQQVTLSCSPISGHRSVSWYQQTPGQGLQFLFEYFSETQRNKGNFPGRFSGRQFSNSRSEMNVSTLELGDSALYLCASSPGGRGPVNEQFFGPGTRLTVL.

The CDR3 region has the DNA TGCGCCAGCAGCCACGGGACAGACTATGGCTACACCTTC. This gives the protein CASSHGTDYGYTF. The chain is built from TRBV4-1 and TRBJ1-2; the match to TRBD1 covers 7 bases. V lost 3 bases, J lost 3 bases, and 1 base stayed unmatched. Germline lookup yields CDR1 MGHRA and CDR2 YSYEKL. The CDR3 runs 13 residues.

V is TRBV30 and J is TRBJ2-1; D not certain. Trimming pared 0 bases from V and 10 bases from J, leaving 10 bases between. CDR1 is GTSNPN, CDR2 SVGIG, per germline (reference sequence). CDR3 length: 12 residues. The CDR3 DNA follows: TGTGCCTGGAGTGTGGCACAACACGAGCAGTTCTTC. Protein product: CAWSVAQHEQFF.

The CDR3 nucleotides read TGCGCCAGCAGCCCCGACGGCGGATACTCCTACGAGCAGTACTTC. This encodes CASSPDGGYSYEQYF. The chain employs TRBV5-1 and TRBJ2-7, with unresolved D. V shed 4 bases and J shed 0 bases, with 14 bases lying between them. This CDR3 has 15 amino acids. CDR1 SGHRS and CDR2 YFSETQ come from the germline V gene.

The CDR3 DNA reads TGTGCCAGCAGCGGAAAGCTTGGCAGGGGAAACTATGGCTACACCTTC. This sequence encodes CASSGKLGRGNYGYTF. This chain uses TRBV21-1 with TRBJ1-2; the tabulated D call, TRBD1, remains unverified against the DNA. TRBV21-1 corresponds to a pseudogene. CDR3 size: 16 residues.

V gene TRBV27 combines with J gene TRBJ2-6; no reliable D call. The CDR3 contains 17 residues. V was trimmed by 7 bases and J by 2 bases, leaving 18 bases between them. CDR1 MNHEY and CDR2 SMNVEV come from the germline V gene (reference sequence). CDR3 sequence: CASTVGTRGPGANVLTF. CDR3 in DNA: TGTGCCAGCACCGTAGGCACTCGAGGCCCTGGGGCCAACGTCCTGACTTTC.

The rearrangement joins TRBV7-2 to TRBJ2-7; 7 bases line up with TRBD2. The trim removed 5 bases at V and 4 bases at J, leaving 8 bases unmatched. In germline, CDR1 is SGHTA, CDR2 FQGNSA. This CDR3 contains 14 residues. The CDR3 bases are TGTGCCAGCAGCCTAAAAGCGGGACTGTACGAGCAGTACTTC. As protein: CASSLKAGLYEQYF. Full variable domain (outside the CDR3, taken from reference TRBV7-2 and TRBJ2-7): GAGVSQSPSNKVTEKGKDVELRCDPISGHTALYWYRQSLGQGLEFLIYFQGNSAPDKSGLPSDRFSAERTGGSVSTLTIQRTQQEDSAVYLCASSLKAGLYEQYFGPGTRLTVT.

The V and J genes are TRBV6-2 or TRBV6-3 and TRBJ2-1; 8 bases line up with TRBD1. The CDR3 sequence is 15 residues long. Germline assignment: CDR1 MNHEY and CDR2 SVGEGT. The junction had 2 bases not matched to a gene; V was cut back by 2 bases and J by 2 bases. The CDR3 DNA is TGTGCCAGCAGTTACCAACAGGGGGCCTACAATGAGCAGTTCTTC. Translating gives CASSYQQGAYNEQFF.